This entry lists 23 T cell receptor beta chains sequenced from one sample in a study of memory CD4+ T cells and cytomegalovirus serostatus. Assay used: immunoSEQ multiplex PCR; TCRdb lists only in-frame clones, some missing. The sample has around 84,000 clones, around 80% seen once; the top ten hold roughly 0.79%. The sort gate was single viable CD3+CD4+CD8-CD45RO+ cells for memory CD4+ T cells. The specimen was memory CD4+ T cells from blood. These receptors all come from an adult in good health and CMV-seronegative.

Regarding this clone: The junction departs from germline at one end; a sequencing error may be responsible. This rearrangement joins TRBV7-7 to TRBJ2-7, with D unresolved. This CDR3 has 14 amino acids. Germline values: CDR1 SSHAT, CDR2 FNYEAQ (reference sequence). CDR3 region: CASSDGQRSYEQYF. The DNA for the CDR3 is TGTGCTAGCAGCGACGGGCAGCGATCCTACGAGCAGTACTTC.

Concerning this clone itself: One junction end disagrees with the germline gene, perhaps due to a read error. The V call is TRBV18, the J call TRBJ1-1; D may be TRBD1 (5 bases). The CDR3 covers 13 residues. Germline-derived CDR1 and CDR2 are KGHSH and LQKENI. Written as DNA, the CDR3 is TGTGCCAGCTCACCTTCAGGGAACGCTGAAGCTTTCTTT. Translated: CASSPSGNAEAFF.

DNA for the CDR3: TGTGCCAGCAGTCATGAGGGGGCGGGGGGCCTGATTTTTAGCTCCTACGAGCAGTACTTC. Translated, it gives CASSHEGAGGLIFSSYEQYF. The chain carries TRBV2 and TRBJ2-7, with D possibly TRBD2 on 8 matching bases. The V end was cut by 5 bases, the J end by 0 bases, with 29 bases between. This CDR3 contains 20 residues. Germline CDR1 and CDR2: SNHLY and FYNNEI.

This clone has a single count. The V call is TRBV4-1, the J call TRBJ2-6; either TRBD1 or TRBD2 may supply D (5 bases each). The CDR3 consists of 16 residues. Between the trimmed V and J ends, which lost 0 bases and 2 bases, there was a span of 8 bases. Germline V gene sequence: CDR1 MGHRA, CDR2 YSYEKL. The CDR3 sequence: CASSQDRGAGANVLTF. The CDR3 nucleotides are TGCGCCAGCAGCCAAGATCGAGGGGCTGGGGCCAACGTCCTGACTTTC.

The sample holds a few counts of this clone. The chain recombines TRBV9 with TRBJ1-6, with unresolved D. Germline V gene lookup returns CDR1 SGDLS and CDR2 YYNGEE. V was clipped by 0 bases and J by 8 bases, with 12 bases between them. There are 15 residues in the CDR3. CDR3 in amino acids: CASSVGISADSPLHF. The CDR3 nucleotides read TGTGCCAGCAGCGTAGGTATAAGTGCCGATTCACCCCTCCACTTT.

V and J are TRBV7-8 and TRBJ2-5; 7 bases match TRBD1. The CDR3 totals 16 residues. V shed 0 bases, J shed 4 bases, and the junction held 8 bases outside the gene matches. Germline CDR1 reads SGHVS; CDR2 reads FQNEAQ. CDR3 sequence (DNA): TGTGCCAGCAGCTTAGCGGGCAGGGGGATAGGAGAGACCCAGTACTTC. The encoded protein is CASSLAGRGIGETQYF.

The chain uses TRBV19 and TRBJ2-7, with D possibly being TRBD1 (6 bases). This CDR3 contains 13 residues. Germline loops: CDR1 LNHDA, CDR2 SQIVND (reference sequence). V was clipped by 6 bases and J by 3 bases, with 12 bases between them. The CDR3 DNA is TGTGCCAGTAGCAGGGGACACCTCTACGAGCAGTACTTC. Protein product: CASSRGHLYEQYF.

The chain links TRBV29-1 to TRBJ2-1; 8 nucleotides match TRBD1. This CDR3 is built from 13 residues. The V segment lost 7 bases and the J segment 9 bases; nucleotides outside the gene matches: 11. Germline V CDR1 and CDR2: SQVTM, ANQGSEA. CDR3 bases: TGCAGCGCTTCACCCTCAGGGGGCGGTGAGCAGTTCTTC. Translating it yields CSASPSGGGEQFF.

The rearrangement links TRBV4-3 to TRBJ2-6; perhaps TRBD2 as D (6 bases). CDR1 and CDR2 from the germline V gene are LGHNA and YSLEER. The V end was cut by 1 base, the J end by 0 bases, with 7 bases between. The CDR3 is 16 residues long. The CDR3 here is CASSQGGVSGANVLTF. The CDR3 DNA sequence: TGCGCCAGCAGCCAAGGGGGGGTCTCTGGGGCCAACGTCCTGACTTTC.

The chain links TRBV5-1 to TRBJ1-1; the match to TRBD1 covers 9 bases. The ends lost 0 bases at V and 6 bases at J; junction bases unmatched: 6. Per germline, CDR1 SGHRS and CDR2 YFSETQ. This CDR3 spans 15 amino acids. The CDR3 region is CASSLVSGQGAEAFF. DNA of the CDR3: TGCGCCAGCAGCTTGGTATCGGGACAGGGCGCTGAAGCTTTCTTT.

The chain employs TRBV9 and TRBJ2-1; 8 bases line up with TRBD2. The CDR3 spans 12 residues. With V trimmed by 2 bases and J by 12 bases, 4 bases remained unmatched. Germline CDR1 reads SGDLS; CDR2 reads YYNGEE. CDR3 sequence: CASSVAAGGQFF. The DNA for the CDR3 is TGTGCCAGCAGCGTTGCCGCGGGGGGGCAGTTCTTC.

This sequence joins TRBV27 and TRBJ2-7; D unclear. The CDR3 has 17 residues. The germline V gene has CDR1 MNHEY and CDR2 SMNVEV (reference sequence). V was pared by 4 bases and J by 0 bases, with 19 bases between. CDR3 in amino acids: CASSWKGREFSSYEQYF. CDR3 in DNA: TGTGCCAGCAGTTGGAAAGGAAGAGAATTTAGCTCCTACGAGCAGTACTTC.

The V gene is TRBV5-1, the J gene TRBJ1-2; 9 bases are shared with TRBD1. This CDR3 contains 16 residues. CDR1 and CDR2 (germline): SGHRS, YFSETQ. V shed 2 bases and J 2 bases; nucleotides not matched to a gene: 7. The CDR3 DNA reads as TGCGCCAGCAGCTTAAAACAGGGGGCGCTGAACTATGGCTACACCTTC. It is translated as CASSLKQGALNYGYTF. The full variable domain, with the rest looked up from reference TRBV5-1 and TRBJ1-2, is KAGVTQTPRYLIKTRGQQVTLSCSPISGHRSVSWYQQTPGQGLQFLFEYFSETQRNKGNFPGRFSGRQFSNSRSEMNVSTLELGDSALYLCASSLKQGALNYGYTFGSGTRLTVV.

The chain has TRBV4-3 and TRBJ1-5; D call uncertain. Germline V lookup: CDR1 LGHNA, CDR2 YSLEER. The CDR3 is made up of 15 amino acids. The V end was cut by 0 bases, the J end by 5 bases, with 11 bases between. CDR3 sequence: CASSQEWDEDQPQHF. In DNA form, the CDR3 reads TGCGCCAGCAGCCAAGAGTGGGATGAGGATCAGCCCCAGCATTTT.

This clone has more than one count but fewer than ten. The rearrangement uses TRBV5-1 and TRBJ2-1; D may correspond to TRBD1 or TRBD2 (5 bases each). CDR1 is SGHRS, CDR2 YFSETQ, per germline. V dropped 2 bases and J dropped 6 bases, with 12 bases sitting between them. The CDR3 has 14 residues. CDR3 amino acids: CASSFGTGSNEQFF. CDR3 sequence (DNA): TGCGCCAGCAGCTTCGGGACGGGATCCAATGAGCAGTTCTTC.

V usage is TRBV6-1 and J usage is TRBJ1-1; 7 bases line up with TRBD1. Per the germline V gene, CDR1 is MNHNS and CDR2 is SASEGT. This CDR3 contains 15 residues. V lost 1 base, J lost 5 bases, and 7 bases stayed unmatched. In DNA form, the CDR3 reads TGTGCCAGCAGTGAAGTTGGAACAGGGGAAACTGAAGCTTTCTTT. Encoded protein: CASSEVGTGETEAFF.

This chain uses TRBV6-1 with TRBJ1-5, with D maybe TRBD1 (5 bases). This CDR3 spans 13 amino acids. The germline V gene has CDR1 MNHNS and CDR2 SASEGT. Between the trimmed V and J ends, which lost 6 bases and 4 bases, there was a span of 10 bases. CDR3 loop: CASRWDRNQPQHF. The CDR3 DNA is TGTGCCAGCAGATGGGACCGAAATCAGCCCCAGCATTTT.

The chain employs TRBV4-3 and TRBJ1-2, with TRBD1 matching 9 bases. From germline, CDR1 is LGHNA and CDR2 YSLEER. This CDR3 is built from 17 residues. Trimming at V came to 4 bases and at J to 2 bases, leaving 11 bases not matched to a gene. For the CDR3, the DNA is TGCGCCAGCAGCCGAATCATGGACAGGGGCCTAAACTATGGCTACACCTTC. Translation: CASSRIMDRGLNYGYTF.

The CDR3 sequence: CASGLGTGNTEAFF. Written as DNA, the CDR3 is TGTGCTAGTGGTTTGGGGACAGGGAACACTGAAGCTTTCTTT. The chain links TRBV12-5 to TRBJ1-1, with 7 bases aligning to TRBD1. The CDR3 runs 14 residues. The V gene end was trimmed by 1 base and the J gene end by 1 base; junction bases not matched to a gene: 0. The germline V gene encodes CDR1 LGHNT and CDR2 FRNRAP.

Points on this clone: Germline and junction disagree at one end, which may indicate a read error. The CDR3 nucleotides are TGTGCTAGCAGCTTAGCTGGGGCCGGGGAGCTGTTTTTT. The encoded protein is CASSLAGAGELFF. The chain is built from TRBV7-7 and TRBJ2-2, with D unresolved. The length of the CDR3 is 13 residues. Per germline, CDR1 SSHAT and CDR2 FNYEAQ (reference sequence).

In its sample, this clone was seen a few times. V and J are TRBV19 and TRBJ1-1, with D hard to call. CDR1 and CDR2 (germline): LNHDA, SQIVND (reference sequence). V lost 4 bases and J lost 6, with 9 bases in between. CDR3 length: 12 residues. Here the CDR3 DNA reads TGTGCCAGTAGTACGACATTTGCTGAAGCTTTCTTT. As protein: CASSTTFAEAFF.

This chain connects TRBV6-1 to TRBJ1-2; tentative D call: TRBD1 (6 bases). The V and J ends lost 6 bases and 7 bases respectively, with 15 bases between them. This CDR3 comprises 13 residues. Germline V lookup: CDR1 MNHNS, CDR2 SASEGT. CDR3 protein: CASSPEGGLGYTF. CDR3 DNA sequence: TGTGCCAGCAGCCCCGAGGGGGGGCTTGGCTACACCTTC.

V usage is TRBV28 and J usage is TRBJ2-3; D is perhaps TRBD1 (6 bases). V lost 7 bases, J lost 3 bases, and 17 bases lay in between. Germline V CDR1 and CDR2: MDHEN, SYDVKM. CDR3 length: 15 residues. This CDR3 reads CASTKGDYVTDTQYF. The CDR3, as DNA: TGTGCCAGCACGAAGGGGGATTACGTAACAGATACGCAGTATTTT.